These 28 T cell receptor beta chains originate from one sample sequenced in a study of blood T cells in healthy people across ages. The authors ran a second PCR of roughly 6 to 11 cycles using a sample-barcoded 5' primer and a J-beta primer mix. Using its own MiXCR run on the 5' RACE reads, TCRdb lists one record per CDR3 protein. The sample holds about 720,000 distinct CDR3 sequences; around a fifth are singletons and the top ten take 22%. The sequencing input was blood. These receptors all stem from a man between 70 and 80 years old in good health.

This clonotype was found many times. This chain connects TRBV11-2 to TRBJ2-3; TRBD2 agrees at 13 bases. Germline V gene sequence: CDR1 SGHAT, CDR2 FQNNGV. V was clipped by 5 bases and J by 2 bases; unmatched bases: 4. CDR3 length: 16 residues. The CDR3 sequence: CASSPGLAGTTDTQYF. As DNA, the CDR3 is TGTGCCAGCAGCCCGGGACTAGCGGGAACCACAGATACGCAGTATTTT.

The rearrangement uses TRBV12-3 or TRBV12-4 and TRBJ2-7, with D hard to call. The CDR3 totals 13 residues. Between the trimmed V and J ends, which lost 3 bases and 3 bases, there was a span of 9 bases. The CDR3 reads CASSFGLRYEQYF. The CDR3 region has the DNA TGTGCCAGCAGTTTCGGGCTACGCTACGAGCAGTACTTC.

The chain couples TRBV20-1 to TRBJ1-6; the D is unclear. Germline CDR1 reads DFQATT; CDR2 reads SNEGSKA (reference sequence). The V end lost 3 bases, the J end lost 9 bases, and 9 bases lay between the germline ends. The CDR3 extends over 12 amino acids. In nucleotides, the CDR3 is TGCAGTGCTAGTTCCGGCGGTTCACCCCTCCACTTT. Translating gives CSASSGGSPLHF.

The rearrangement uses TRBV29-1 and TRBJ2-1; D ambiguous. The CDR3 covers 13 residues. V was pared by 6 bases and J by 4 bases, with 13 bases between. Germline lookup yields CDR1 SQVTM and CDR2 ANQGSEA. The DNA for the CDR3 is TGCAGCGTGACATGGGCTTCTTACAATGAGCAGTTCTTC. It yields the protein CSVTWASYNEQFF.

On this clonotype: One end of the junction varies from germline; a read error may be responsible. The rearrangement uses TRBV5-1 and TRBJ2-7; 7 bases are a match to TRBD1. Germline loops: CDR1 SGHRS, CDR2 YFSETQ. The CDR3 is 14 residues long. The CDR3 protein is CAGRLGQRNYEQYF. In nucleotides, the CDR3 is TGCGCCGGCAGGTTGGGACAGCGCAACTACGAGCAGTACTTC.

The chain couples TRBV14 to TRBJ2-2; D remains unclear. CDR1 is SGHDN, CDR2 FVKESK, per germline. This CDR3 region has 12 residues. Trimming pared 8 bases from V and 4 bases from J, leaving 8 bases between. In nucleotides, the CDR3 is TGTGCCAGCGGGTGGGTCACCGGGGAGCTGTTTTTT. It translates to CASGWVTGELFF.

The gene calls are TRBV20-1 and TRBJ2-5; D uncertain. The end of the DNA fits TRBJ2-7 better, so the J call may be wrong. This CDR3 has 13 amino acids. Germline CDR1 is DFQATT and CDR2 is SNEGSKA (reference sequence). CDR3 coding DNA: TGCAGTGCCCAAAGATCGCAGCGTAACGAGCAGTACGTC. Its translation is CSAQRSQRNEQYV.

The chain couples TRBV5-1 to TRBJ2-1; 11 bases are shared with TRBD1. CDR3 length equals 16 residues. With 4 bases clipped from V and 0 bases from J, the junction kept 3 bases outside the gene matches. Germline assignment: CDR1 SGHRS and CDR2 YFSETQ. CDR3 nucleotides: TGCGCCAGCAGCGGGACAGGGGGGAGCTCCTACAATGAGCAGTTCTTC. Protein sequence: CASSGTGGSSYNEQFF.

The chain carries TRBV7-9 and TRBJ2-5; 9 bases map to TRBD1. Germline lookup yields CDR1 SEHNR and CDR2 FQNEAQ (reference sequence). This CDR3 has 15 residues. Trimming took 3 bases from V and 1 from J; bases not matched to a gene: 3. CDR3: CASSFGQGIQETQYF. CDR3 DNA: TGTGCCAGCAGCTTTGGACAGGGGATCCAAGAGACCCAGTACTTC.

This chain uses TRBV20-1 with TRBJ2-7; 13 bases line up with TRBD2. The CDR3 covers 15 residues. The V segment lost 4 bases and the J segment 3 bases; nucleotides outside the gene matches: 6. The germline V gene has CDR1 DFQATT and CDR2 SNEGSKA (reference sequence). The DNA of the CDR3 is TGCAGTGCTAAAAGGGGACTAGCGGGGATCTACGAGCAGTACTTC. It yields the protein CSAKRGLAGIYEQYF.

This clonotype was seen a few times. The chain is built from TRBV27 and TRBJ1-1, with D unclear. Per germline, CDR1 MNHEY and CDR2 SMNVEV (reference sequence). The CDR3 length is 13 residues. Trimming left V 0 bases short and J 4 bases short, with 6 bases between. CDR3 nucleotides: TGTGCCAGCAGTTTATCGATTCCCACTGAAGCTTTCTTT. It is translated as CASSLSIPTEAFF.

The chain joins TRBV20-1 to TRBJ2-7; TRBD1 aligns across 9 bases. CDR1 is DFQATT, CDR2 SNEGSKA, per germline (reference sequence). J was trimmed by 6 bases and V by 0 bases; bases with no gene match: 6. The CDR3 spans 14 residues. Here the CDR3 DNA reads TGCAGTGCTAGAGAGACAGGGGGTAACAGCGAGCAGTACTTC. This sequence encodes CSARETGGNSEQYF.

This chain connects TRBV7-3 to TRBJ1-1; D gene ambiguous. With 5 bases removed from V and 8 bases from J, the gap between germline ends came to 15 bases. The germline V gene encodes CDR1 SGHTA and CDR2 FQGTGA. The CDR3 contains 13 residues. CDR3 loop: CASSLPARIEAFF. CDR3 nucleotides: TGTGCCAGCAGCCTCCCGGCCCGGATAGAAGCTTTCTTT. Variable domain in full (rest from reference TRBV7-3 and TRBJ1-1): GAGVSQTPSNKVTEKGKYVELRCDPISGHTALYWYRQSLGQGPEFLIYFQGTGAADDSGLPNDRFFAVRPEGSVSTLKIQRTERGDSAVYLCASSLPARIEAFFGQGTRLTVV.

The chain joins TRBV2 to TRBJ2-3; possible D gene TRBD1, 5 bases. Germline V gene sequence: CDR1 SNHLY, CDR2 FYNNEI. The CDR3 consists of 14 residues. V lost 6 bases, J lost 2 bases, and 12 bases lay in between. CDR3 sequence: CASSRQWITDTQYF. The CDR3 nucleotides are TGTGCCAGCAGCCGACAGTGGATCACAGATACGCAGTATTTT. Together with reference TRBV2 and TRBJ2-3, the CDR3 gives the full variable domain: EPEVTQTPSHQVTQMGQEVILRCVPISNHLYFYWYRQILGQKVEFLVSFYNNEISEKSEIFDDQFSVERPDGSNFTLKIRSTKLEDSAMYFCASSRQWITDTQYFGPGTRLTVL.

This clonotype has ten or more counts. This chain joins TRBV5-1 and TRBJ2-1; tentatively, D is TRBD2 (6 bases). The CDR3 runs to 16 residues. Trimming shortened V by 5 bases and J by 4 bases, and 19 bases separated the two germline ends. The germline V gene encodes CDR1 SGHRS and CDR2 YFSETQ. CDR3 DNA sequence: TGCGCCAGCAGTGACCCACTGCAAAGCGGGTACAATGAGCAGTTCTTC. Translation: CASSDPLQSGYNEQFF. The entire variable domain, with the rest obtained from reference TRBV5-1 and TRBJ2-1, is as follows: KAGVTQTPRYLIKTRGQQVTLSCSPISGHRSVSWYQQTPGQGLQFLFEYFSETQRNKGNFPGRFSGRQFSNSRSEMNVSTLELGDSALYLCASSDPLQSGYNEQFFGPGTRLTVL.

At least ten counts were recorded for this clonotype. This rearrangement joins TRBV6-1 to TRBJ2-7; D might be TRBD1 or TRBD2, each matching 6 bases. Germline lookup yields CDR1 MNHNS and CDR2 SASEGT. The CDR3 extends over 16 amino acids. V was trimmed by 6 bases and J by 2 bases, leaving 20 bases between them. The DNA of the CDR3 is TGTGCCAGCAGACTCCATGCTACAGGGACTCCCTACGAGCAGTACTTC. Translation gives CASRLHATGTPYEQYF.

J is TRBJ2-5 and V is TRBV3-1; D gene uncertain. The last part of the DNA fits TRBJ2-1 better; the J call may be wrong. Germline CDR1 reads LGHDT; CDR2 reads YNNKEL (reference sequence). The CDR3 loop spans 14 amino acids. CDR3 in amino acids: CASSQPIPLSEQFF. Here the CDR3 DNA reads TGTGCCAGCAGCCAACCAATACCCCTAAGTGAGCAGTTCTTC.

The chain is built from TRBV19 and TRBJ1-1, with D maybe TRBD1 (5 bases). Germline CDR1 and CDR2: LNHDA and SQIVND (reference sequence). CDR3 size: 15 residues. Trimming stripped 0 bases from V and 1 base from J, with 9 bases between. CDR3 bases: TGTGCCAGTAGTATAGACCGTGGACAGAACACTGAAGCTTTCTTT. Translation: CASSIDRGQNTEAFF.

This clonotype was observed a handful of times. V gene TRBV7-2 combines with J gene TRBJ2-1; 9 positions agree with TRBD2. V shed 2 bases, J shed 0 bases, and the junction held 5 bases outside the gene matches. Germline CDR1 is SGHTA and CDR2 is FQGNSA. The CDR3 is made up of 17 amino acids. The CDR3 DNA follows: TGTGCCAGCAGCTTAAGACTAGCGGCTTTCTCCTACAATGAGCAGTTCTTC. Its translation: CASSLRLAAFSYNEQFF.

The chain links TRBV29-1 to TRBJ2-3, with D possibly being TRBD2 (6 bases). The CDR3 is 14 residues long. V lost 4 bases and J 1 base, leaving 12 bases between the germline ends. CDR1 SQVTM and CDR2 ANQGSEA come from the germline V gene. The CDR3 protein is CSVGGAGRTDTQYF. The CDR3 DNA is TGCAGCGTTGGGGGAGCGGGTCGCACAGATACGCAGTATTTT.

The rearrangement links TRBV12-3 or TRBV12-4 to TRBJ2-1; D is uncertain. V gave up 1 base and J gave up 2 bases, with 6 bases separating them. This CDR3 has 14 residues. This CDR3 is CASSLEQTYNEQFF. In DNA form, the CDR3 reads TGTGCCAGCAGTTTAGAGCAGACCTACAATGAGCAGTTCTTC.

This clonotype occurred a few times. This chain uses TRBV7-2 with TRBJ2-1, with D possibly matching TRBD2 (6 bases). The DNA end is a closer match to TRBJ2-7, so the J assignment may be wrong. The germline CDR1 and CDR2 sequences are SGHTA and FQGNSA. This CDR3 spans 13 amino acids. CDR3 sequence (DNA): TGTGCCAGCAGCTCTGATCCTGGGGGGGAGCAGTACGTC. Residues: CASSSDPGGEQYV.

The chain joins TRBV10-3 to TRBJ1-2; 8 bases match TRBD1. The CDR3 totals 15 residues. Germline lookup yields CDR1 ENHRY and CDR2 SYGVKD. The trim removed 5 bases at V and 4 bases at J, leaving 9 bases unmatched. CDR3 bases: TGTGCCATCAGTTCCGGGACAGGAGATAGCTATGGCTACACCTTC. Residues: CAISSGTGDSYGYTF.

The chain uses TRBV30 and TRBJ1-4; D unresolved. This CDR3 is built from 12 residues. With 0 bases removed from V and 7 bases from J, the gap between germline ends came to 6 bases. CDR1 and CDR2 from the germline V gene are GTSNPN and SVGIG (reference sequence). The CDR3 is CAWSVLFEKLFF. The CDR3 DNA is TGTGCCTGGAGTGTACTTTTTGAAAAACTGTTTTTT.

The V and J genes are TRBV28 and TRBJ2-7, with unresolved D. The CDR3 has 13 residues. Germline-derived CDR1 and CDR2 are MDHEN and SYDVKM. V lost 5 bases to trimming and J lost 2 bases, with 10 bases between them. CDR3 coding DNA: TGTGCCAGCAGTGAACTCCATGCCTACGAGCAGTACTTC. It is translated as CASSELHAYEQYF.

The chain uses TRBV6-1 and TRBJ2-3; 11 positions match TRBD2. Germline V gene data show CDR1 as MNHNS and CDR2 as SASEGT. The CDR3 spans 17 residues. The trim removed 5 bases at V and 9 bases at J, leaving 16 bases unmatched. The CDR3 is CASSRTTSGASLKTQYF. Here the CDR3 DNA reads TGTGCCAGCAGTCGAACGACTAGCGGGGCCTCCCTGAAGACGCAGTATTTT.

This clonotype occurred a few times. V and J are TRBV12-3 or TRBV12-4 and TRBJ1-4; D ambiguous. The CDR3 has 16 residues. Between the trimmed V and J ends, which lost 6 bases and 8 bases, there was a span of 22 bases. CDR3 DNA: TGTGCCAGCAGACAATCTTCGGACGGACGGGAGGAAAAACTGTTTTTT. Its protein product is CASRQSSDGREEKLFF.

A few counts support this clonotype. The chain combines TRBV6-6 with TRBJ2-1, with a weak D call TRBD2 (6 bases). The germline CDR1 and CDR2 sequences are MNHNY and SVGAGI (reference sequence). The CDR3 totals 15 residues. V lost 2 bases to trimming and J lost 6 bases, with 14 bases between them. CDR3 coding DNA: TGTGCCAGCAGTTACGGGCAGGGACTGGGCAATGAGCAGTTCTTC. This codes for CASSYGQGLGNEQFF.